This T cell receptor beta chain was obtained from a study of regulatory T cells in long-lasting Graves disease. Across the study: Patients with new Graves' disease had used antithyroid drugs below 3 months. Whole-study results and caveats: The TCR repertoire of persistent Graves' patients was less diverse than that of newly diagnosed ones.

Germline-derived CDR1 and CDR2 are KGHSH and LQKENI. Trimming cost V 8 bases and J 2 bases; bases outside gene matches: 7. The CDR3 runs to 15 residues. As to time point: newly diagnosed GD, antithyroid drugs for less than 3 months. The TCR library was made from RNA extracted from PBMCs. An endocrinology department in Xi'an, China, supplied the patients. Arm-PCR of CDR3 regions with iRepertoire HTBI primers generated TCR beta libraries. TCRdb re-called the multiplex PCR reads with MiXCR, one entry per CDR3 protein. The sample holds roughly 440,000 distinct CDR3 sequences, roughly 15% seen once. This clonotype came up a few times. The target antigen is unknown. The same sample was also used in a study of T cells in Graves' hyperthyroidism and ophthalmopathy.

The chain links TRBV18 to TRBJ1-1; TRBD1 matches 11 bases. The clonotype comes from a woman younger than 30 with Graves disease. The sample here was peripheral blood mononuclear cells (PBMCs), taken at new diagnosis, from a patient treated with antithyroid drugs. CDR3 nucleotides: TGTGCCAGCCGCGGACAGGGGGCAACAAACACTGAAGCTTTCTTT. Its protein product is CASRGQGATNTEAFF.